This T cell receptor beta chain came from a study of T-cell reconstitution after alpha-beta-depleted transplantation in children (dated by TCRdb to 2016 to 2017). General notes on the study: T-cell immune reconstitution after TCRalphabeta/CD19-depleted allogeneic hematopoietic cell transplantation in children was quantitatively tracked in the study by means of TCR repertoire profiling.

The library was obtained by PCR. Sequencing instrument: Illumina HiSeq 2500. TCR library preparation used molecular barcoding, with unique molecular identifiers applied to normalize quantification of the TCRbeta repertoire. Clones were called with MiXCR by TCRdb after fastp trimmed the public reads at Q25, and only in-frame beta chains were retained. Each record represents a unique CDR3 protein, reported with the most common genes and DNA among its rows. The table for this sample lists about 610,000 distinct CDR3 sequences; under 12% of them were counted only once. The ten largest clonotypes hold less than 5% of the sample. Concerning this clonotype: Its antigen has not been determined. Per-base quality was not reported, and no clone a single base away is much larger than it.

CDR1 and CDR2, per the germline V gene (reference sequence), are LNHNV and YYDKDF. The CDR3 spans 14 residues, from the cysteine through the phenylalanine. The CDR3 DNA has 42 bases and is translated from base 1. Ends trimmed: V by 7 bases, J by 5 bases; bases unmatched to a gene: 5. The clonotype was recovered from a human donor who donated a stem cell graft to a child with acute myeloid leukemia. The rearrangement joined TRBV15 to TRBJ2-4; a stretch of 10 junction bases matches TRBD2. Material: PBMCs from the stem cell graft donor, obtained from the stem cell graft. CDR3 region: CATKPSGSQNIQYF. At the DNA level, the sequence is TGTGCCACCAAGCCTAGCGGGAGCCAAAACATTCAGTACTTC. The entire variable domain, with the stretches around the CDR3 drawn from the reference TRBV15 and TRBJ2-4 proteins, is DAMVIQNPRYQVTQFGKPVTLSCSQTLNHNVMYWYQQKSSQAPKLLFHYYDKDFNNEADTPDNFQSRRPNTSFCFLDIRSPGLGDTAMYLCATKPSGSQNIQYFGAGTRLSVL.